This TCR beta chain was captured by sequencing in a study of radiotherapy plus CTLA-4 blockade in lung cancer (dated by TCRdb to 2017 to 2018). Turning to the overall study: Among the enrolled patients, about 19% had an objective response, and less than 40% reached disease control. Beyond this particular receptor, the publication reports: The strongest predictors of response were reported to be early dynamic shifts in blood T cell clones along with a rise in serum interferon-beta following radiation. After treatment with radiotherapy and ipilimumab, TCR clones that originated in tumors expanded in peripheral blood.

CDR3 length: 18 amino acids, cysteine to phenylalanine. The DNA shown is the 54-base CDR3, in frame from base 1. V trim: 8 bases; J trim: 4 bases; unmatched bases: 14. Looking up the germline V gene yields CDR1 LGHNA and CDR2 YSLEER. Details on this clone: Its binding antigen is unknown. Per-base qualities were not stored, and no clone one base away is much larger.

Library construction relied on the immunoSEQ multiplex PCR assay. As stored in TCRdb, this immuneACCESS dataset retains in-frame rearrangements with V and J assigned. A fraction of the clones does not appear; measured against another copy, unresolved V genes explain less than half of the discrepancy, and the remainder lacks a known reason. The sample table holds around 18,000 clones, of which about 82% were seen once. The ten largest clones add up to about 25% of the sample. Focal radiation therapy combined with CTLA-4 blockade (ipilimumab) was tested in patients with chemo-refractory metastatic non-small-cell lung cancer.

The source of this sequence is a human donor with non-small cell lung cancer whose response to radiotherapy plus ipilimumab could not be evaluated. The starting material was peripheral blood, obtained from a patient treated with radiotherapy plus ipilimumab. The sequence joins TRBV4-3 to TRBJ2-1, and 13 bases in between align with TRBD2. The sequenced DNA: TGCGCCAGCCAGAGGGGGACTAGCGGGGCCCCGGGGTACAATGAGCAGTTCTTC. This codes for CASQRGTSGAPGYNEQFF.